These 32 T cell receptor beta chains were all obtained from the same sample, sequenced in a study of cytomegalovirus exposure and HLA in healthy donors. Both 60 Vbeta primers and 13 Jbeta primers went into the PCR. TCRdb's copy holds only in-frame clones and misses some; the assay was immunoSEQ multiplex PCR. The sample yields approximately 150,000 clones, 55% to 80% seen once. Source material: PBMCs. Receptors originate from a woman under 30 in good health and CMV-seropositive.

The V call is TRBV18, the J call TRBJ2-3, with TRBD1 identical over 8 bases. Germline V gene data show CDR1 as KGHSH and CDR2 as LQKENI. The V and J ends lost 0 bases and 4 bases, in that order; junction bases with no gene match: 3. The CDR3 is made up of 15 amino acids. The CDR3 region has the DNA TGTGCCAGCTCACCACCCACAGGGGGGTCAGATACGCAGTATTTT. Amino acid sequence: CASSPPTGGSDTQYF.

This clone was picked up a small number of times. The gene calls are TRBV6-1 and TRBJ2-7, with 14 positions matching TRBD2. Germline trimming cut 3 bases from V and 4 bases from J; bases unmatched to any gene: 5. Germline CDR1 is MNHNS and CDR2 is SASEGT. The CDR3 is made up of 16 amino acids. The DNA of the CDR3 is TGTGCCAGCAGTGATCCGACTAGCGGGGGGGGTTACGAGCAGTACTTC. It translates to CASSDPTSGGGYEQYF.

V and J are TRBV6-5 and TRBJ2-7, with TRBD2 as a possible D gene (5 bases). V was shortened by 4 bases and J by 4 bases, with 17 bases between the two germline ends. The CDR3 has 15 residues. Germline V gene lookup returns CDR1 MNHEY and CDR2 SVGAGI. CDR3 loop: CASSLTAAEGYEQYF. The DNA of the CDR3 is TGTGCCAGCAGTTTAACGGCGGCAGAGGGTTACGAGCAGTACTTC.

The V gene is TRBV11-1, the J gene TRBJ1-1; D is perhaps TRBD1 (5 bases). Deletions cut 5 bases from V and 1 base from J, with 8 bases between. This CDR3 contains 13 residues. CDR1 and CDR2 (germline): SGHAT, FQDESV (reference sequence). As DNA, the CDR3 is TGTGCCAGCAGCGTCACAGGGAACACTGAAGCTTTCTTT. Protein: CASSVTGNTEAFF.

CDR3 residues: CASSPADNEKLFF. The CDR3, as DNA: TGTGCCAGTTCTCCCGCGGATAATGAAAAACTGTTTTTT. The chain uses TRBV28 and TRBJ1-4; D not resolved. Trimming shortened V by 9 bases and J by 4 bases, and 12 bases separated the two germline ends. Looked up from germline, CDR1 is MDHEN and CDR2 is SYDVKM. The CDR3 sequence is 13 residues long.

This clone was found a few times. The chain carries TRBV28 and TRBJ1-4, with D possibly matching TRBD1 (5 bases). CDR3 length: 16 amino acids. CDR1 and CDR2 from the germline V gene are MDHEN and SYDVKM. Trimming cost V 8 bases and J 0 bases, with 16 bases left between them. The CDR3, as DNA: TGTGCCAGCTCCTCATGGGGGGACGCAACTAATGAAAAACTGTTTTTT. Protein sequence: CASSSWGDATNEKLFF. Supplemented by reference TRBV28 and TRBJ1-4, the full variable domain reads DVKVTQSSRYLVKRTGEKVFLECVQDMDHENMFWYRQDPGLGLRLIYFSYDVKMKEKGDIPEGYSVSREKKERFSLILESASTNQTSMYLCASSSWGDATNEKLFFGSGTQLSVL.

The rearrangement uses TRBV28 and TRBJ2-3; D perhaps matches TRBD2 (6 bases). V was pared by 2 bases and J by 1 base, with 13 bases between. Germline V gene sequence: CDR1 MDHEN, CDR2 SYDVKM. The CDR3 has 16 amino acids. CDR3 region: CASSLMEGAGTDTQYF. CDR3 DNA: TGTGCCAGCAGTTTAATGGAGGGCGCGGGCACAGATACGCAGTATTTT.

This chain connects TRBV6-1 to TRBJ2-1; D gene unclear. The germline V gene encodes CDR1 MNHNS and CDR2 SASEGT. This CDR3 spans 16 amino acids. Trimming took 0 bases from V and 1 from J, leaving 10 bases between them. CDR3 amino acids: CASSEALSPSYNEQFF. CDR3 bases: TGTGCCAGCAGTGAAGCGCTCAGTCCTTCCTACAATGAGCAGTTCTTC.

The chain has TRBV4-1 and TRBJ1-3; TRBD1 matches at 7 bases. CDR1 MGHRA and CDR2 YSYEKL come from the germline V gene. The CDR3 covers 14 residues. J was trimmed by 4 bases and V by 3 bases; bases with no gene match: 3. CDR3 sequence reads: CASSHLTGGNTIYF. CDR3 DNA sequence: TGCGCCAGCAGCCACCTGACAGGGGGAAACACCATATATTTT.

For this clone: Its ends do not fully match the called genes, so a read error is possible. This specimen includes other DNA sequences encoding the same CDR3. The chain has TRBV6-5 and TRBJ2-7, with TRBD1 identical over 7 bases. The CDR3 is made up of 14 amino acids. CDR1 and CDR2 (germline): MNHEY, SVGAGI. CDR3 nucleotides: TGCGCCAGCAGTTATAGGGACAGCTCCTACGAGCAGTACTTC. This translates into CASSYRDSSYEQYF.

The V gene is TRBV27, the J gene TRBJ2-7; D is undetermined. The germline V gene has CDR1 MNHEY and CDR2 SMNVEV (reference sequence). Trimming pared 0 bases from V and 5 bases from J, leaving 14 bases between. The CDR3 extends over 15 amino acids. The DNA for the CDR3 is TGTGCCAGCAGTTTATCCCCCAGGCTTAGGAACGAGCAGTACTTC. Translation: CASSLSPRLRNEQYF.

The chain is built from TRBV11-2 and TRBJ1-1, with D possibly being TRBD1 (6 bases). This CDR3 has 14 residues. The germline V gene encodes CDR1 SGHAT and CDR2 FQNNGV. The germline V and J ends were trimmed by 4 bases and 7 bases, with 16 bases remaining between them. The CDR3 here is CASSSPVGGIEAFF. The DNA of the CDR3 is TGTGCCAGCAGCTCCCCGGTTGGGGGCATTGAAGCTTTCTTT.

The chain joins TRBV4-2 to TRBJ2-7; D is undetermined. This CDR3 has 14 amino acids. The germline V gene encodes CDR1 LGHNA and CDR2 YNFKEQ. Trimming cost V 1 base and J 3 bases, with 10 bases left between them. Here the CDR3 reads CASSQVAAFYEQYF. The CDR3 DNA reads TGTGCCAGCAGCCAAGTGGCGGCTTTCTACGAGCAGTACTTC.

The chain is built from TRBV5-1 and TRBJ1-4; 8 bases line up with TRBD1. J gave up 3 bases and V 4 bases, and 11 bases lay outside the gene matches. There are 17 residues in the CDR3. Germline V gene lookup returns CDR1 SGHRS and CDR2 YFSETQ. CDR3 loop: CASSGGQGARANEKLFF. For the CDR3, the DNA is TGCGCCAGCAGCGGAGGCCAGGGGGCACGAGCTAATGAAAAACTGTTTTTT. The full variable domain, its missing parts supplied by reference TRBV5-1 and TRBJ1-4, is KAGVTQTPRYLIKTRGQQVTLSCSPISGHRSVSWYQQTPGQGLQFLFEYFSETQRNKGNFPGRFSGRQFSNSRSEMNVSTLELGDSALYLCASSGGQGARANEKLFFGSGTQLSVL.

The chain recombines TRBV6-5 with TRBJ2-3; D is possibly TRBD2 (5 bases). The V and J ends lost 6 bases and 0 bases respectively, with 10 bases between them. This CDR3 has 14 amino acids. CDR1 and CDR2 from the germline V gene are MNHEY and SVGAGI. The CDR3 DNA reads TGTGCCAGCAGGGGTCTAGCTAGCACAGATACGCAGTATTTT. Translated: CASRGLASTDTQYF.

This chain uses TRBV28 with TRBJ1-2, with 9 positions matching TRBD1. Germline V gene data show CDR1 as MDHEN and CDR2 as SYDVKM. V lost 5 bases and J lost 9; bases outside the gene matches: 13. The CDR3 contains 15 residues. The CDR3 reads CASSLRRGTGTSYTF. The CDR3 DNA is TGTGCCAGCAGTCTCAGGAGGGGGACAGGGACAAGCTACACCTTC.

This rearrangement joins TRBV5-8 to TRBJ2-3; 13 bases agree with TRBD2. This CDR3 region has 17 residues. V gave up 6 bases and J gave up 2 bases; unmatched junction bases: 9. Germline CDR1 is SGHTS and CDR2 is YDEGEE. DNA for the CDR3: TGTGCCAGCACCAAGGGACTAGCGGGACCTTACACAGATACGCAGTATTTT. This gives the protein CASTKGLAGPYTDTQYF.

This rearrangement joins TRBV7-9 to TRBJ1-1; the D is unclear. CDR3 length equals 12 residues. V was pared by 5 bases and J by 4 bases, with 8 bases between. The V gene's germline CDR1 is SEHNR and CDR2 FQNEAQ (reference sequence). CDR3 DNA: TGTGCCAGCAGCATCCAGTCCACTGAAGCTTTCTTT. Protein sequence: CASSIQSTEAFF.

Points on this clone: The same CDR3 is also encoded by other DNA sequences in this sample. This chain uses TRBV6-5 with TRBJ2-7; 9 nucleotides match TRBD2. The CDR3 runs to 15 residues. After removal of 2 bases from V and 5 bases from J, the junction contained 7 bases not matched to a gene. Germline CDR1 is MNHEY and CDR2 is SVGAGI. The CDR3 spells CASSYRAGGGHEQYF. In DNA form, the CDR3 reads TGTGCCAGCAGTTACCGAGCGGGGGGCGGCCACGAGCAGTACTTC.

The V and J genes are TRBV25-1 and TRBJ1-2, with D unclear. The CDR3 length is 14 residues. Trimming pared 5 bases from V and 4 bases from J, leaving 14 bases between. The germline V gene has CDR1 MGHDK and CDR2 SYGVNS. CDR3 sequence reads: CASSRSESSYGYTF. As DNA, the CDR3 is TGTGCCAGCAGTCGGTCGGAGAGTTCCTATGGCTACACCTTC.

The V and J genes are TRBV14 and TRBJ2-1, with a tentative D call TRBD2 (6 bases). The germline V gene encodes CDR1 SGHDN and CDR2 FVKESK. This CDR3 has 16 amino acids. V lost 3 bases and J 0 bases, leaving 12 bases between the germline ends. The CDR3 sequence is CASSHLFGSSYNEQFF. CDR3 DNA sequence: TGTGCCAGCAGCCATCTATTCGGGAGCTCCTACAATGAGCAGTTCTTC.

The chain uses TRBV5-1 and TRBJ1-3; 10 bases are shared with TRBD1. V dropped 6 bases and J dropped 4; count of bases not matched to a gene: 7. The CDR3 covers 15 residues. The germline V gene encodes CDR1 SGHRS and CDR2 YFSETQ. This CDR3 is CASTTGGIYGNTIYF. CDR3 nucleotide sequence: TGCGCCAGCACGACAGGGGGCATATACGGAAACACCATATATTTT.

This clone was observed a few times. The chain links TRBV28 to TRBJ1-1; no clear D gene. V was cut by 4 bases and J by 0 bases, with 18 bases left in between. The germline CDR1 and CDR2 sequences are MDHEN and SYDVKM. This CDR3 contains 17 residues. The CDR3 DNA reads as TGTGCCAGCAGTTCCCAACTCTACGGACTGTTGAACACTGAAGCTTTCTTT. Protein sequence: CASSSQLYGLLNTEAFF.

This clone was observed once. The chain joins TRBV5-6 to TRBJ1-3, with D unclear. Germline CDR1 is SGHDT and CDR2 is YYEEEE. V dropped 0 bases and J dropped 5 bases, with 15 bases sitting between them. This CDR3 contains 16 residues. The CDR3 DNA sequence: TGTGCCAGCAGCTTGGCCGGAGGGTATGGAAGAAACACCATATATTTT. Translation: CASSLAGGYGRNTIYF.

This chain uses TRBV19 with TRBJ2-6, with no clear D. Per germline, CDR1 LNHDA and CDR2 SQIVND (reference sequence). This CDR3 is built from 15 residues. V lost 3 bases, J lost 2 bases, and 8 bases lay in between. The CDR3 DNA is TGTGCCAGTAGTATCTACGGTACTGGGGCCAACGTCCTGACTTTC. Translated: CASSIYGTGANVLTF.

This chain connects TRBV28 to TRBJ2-7; D gene ambiguous. CDR1 MDHEN and CDR2 SYDVKM come from the germline V gene. The CDR3 consists of 12 residues. V lost 3 bases and J lost 3, with 6 bases in between. This CDR3 is CASSLTGYEQYF. The CDR3 DNA reads TGTGCCAGCAGTTTGACGGGCTACGAGCAGTACTTC.

The chain combines TRBV5-1 with TRBJ2-1, with TRBD2 matching over 12 bases. CDR1 and CDR2 from the germline V gene are SGHRS and YFSETQ. The CDR3 is 18 amino acids. With V trimmed by 3 bases and J by 10 bases, 17 bases remained unmatched. CDR3 sequence reads: CASSSRSSSVLAGGEQFF. The DNA of the CDR3 is TGCGCCAGCAGCTCAAGGAGCTCTTCGGTCCTAGCGGGGGGGGAGCAGTTCTTC.

This sequence joins TRBV11-2 and TRBJ2-3; a weak D match, TRBD2 (5 bases). CDR1 SGHAT and CDR2 FQNNGV come from the germline V gene. V was clipped by 5 bases and J by 0 bases, with 12 bases between them. The CDR3 length is 15 residues. CDR3 bases: TGTGCCAGCAGCACCGCCCGCGGGAGCACAGATACGCAGTATTTT. This sequence encodes CASSTARGSTDTQYF.

This chain uses TRBV7-3 with TRBJ1-6; the D is unclear. Germline V gene lookup returns CDR1 SGHTA and CDR2 FQGTGA. Trimming pared 5 bases from V and 8 bases from J, leaving 28 bases between. The CDR3 has 19 residues. The chain's CDR3 is CASSPFFEVVGERDSPLHF. The CDR3 region has the DNA TGTGCCAGCAGCCCTTTTTTCGAGGTAGTGGGTGAGCGAGATTCACCCCTCCACTTT.

The CDR3 loop is CASRRWASGTQETQYF. The CDR3 bases are TGCGCCAGCCGGCGGTGGGCTAGCGGAACCCAAGAGACCCAGTACTTC. The V and J genes are TRBV5-1 and TRBJ2-5; TRBD2 aligns across 7 bases. This CDR3 has 16 amino acids. The germline V gene encodes CDR1 SGHRS and CDR2 YFSETQ. With V trimmed by 7 bases and J by 1 base, 13 bases remained unmatched. The whole variable domain, remainder taken from reference TRBV5-1 and TRBJ2-5, is KAGVTQTPRYLIKTRGQQVTLSCSPISGHRSVSWYQQTPGQGLQFLFEYFSETQRNKGNFPGRFSGRQFSNSRSEMNVSTLELGDSALYLCASRRWASGTQETQYFGPGTRLLVL.

This clone has only a few counts. The V gene is TRBV30, the J gene TRBJ1-6, with TRBD1 matching 7 bases. J was trimmed by 0 bases and V by 3 bases; bases with no gene match: 8. CDR3 length: 17 amino acids. Germline assignment: CDR1 GTSNPN and CDR2 SVGIG (reference sequence). CDR3 protein: CAWSGDSQSSYNSPLHF. The CDR3 nucleotides read TGTGCCTGGAGCGGGGACAGCCAGAGCTCCTATAATTCACCCCTCCACTTT.

In this sample, this clone turned up a few times. The chain has TRBV7-2 and TRBJ2-2; 9 bases map to TRBD1. This CDR3 spans 16 amino acids. The V and J ends lost 5 bases and 4 bases, in that order; junction bases with no gene match: 8. Germline CDR1 and CDR2: SGHTA and FQGNSA. CDR3 nucleotide sequence: TGTGCCAGCAGCCGAGGACAGGGGACCCTCACCGGGGAGCTGTTTTTT. It yields the protein CASSRGQGTLTGELFF.